The 30 T cell receptor beta chains presented below share a single source sample, sequenced in a study of T-cell memory formation after mild COVID-19. TCRdb re-called the 5' RACE reads through MiXCR, storing one row per CDR3 protein. The sample contains 150,000 or so distinct CDR3 sequences, approximately 10% of which appear only once. Input material: PBMCs or a T cell subset sorted from them (not recorded which). The receptors shown here come from a young man who had mild COVID-19 (a few samples of this study predate the infection). Cell type and time point are not known.

The sample holds a few counts of this clonotype. The genes are TRBV19 and TRBJ2-5; D gene ambiguous. CDR3 length: 13 residues. Per germline, CDR1 LNHDA and CDR2 SQIVND (reference sequence). V dropped 4 bases and J dropped 2 bases, with 8 bases sitting between them. In DNA form, the CDR3 reads TGTGCCAGTAGTAACCGGAGACAAGAGACCCAGTACTTC. Translated: CASSNRRQETQYF.

The chain combines TRBV7-2 with TRBJ2-1; tentative D call: TRBD2 (6 bases). The germline V gene has CDR1 SGHTA and CDR2 FQGNSA. V lost 0 bases to trimming and J lost 10 bases, with 13 bases between them. This CDR3 comprises 14 residues. As DNA, the CDR3 is TGTGCCAGCAGCTTAGCTCTGGTTGGGGGGGAGCAGTTCTTC. Its protein product is CASSLALVGGEQFF.

This clonotype was counted only a few times. The V call is TRBV20-1, the J call TRBJ2-1; D is possibly TRBD2 (5 bases). Trimming took 3 bases from V and 6 from J, leaving 12 bases between them. Germline assignment: CDR1 DFQATT and CDR2 SNEGSKA (reference sequence). The CDR3 sequence is 13 residues long. CDR3 amino acids: CSARPGLLNEQFF. The CDR3 region has the DNA TGCAGTGCTAGGCCCGGACTCCTCAATGAGCAGTTCTTC.

In its sample, this clonotype was seen many times. The chain carries TRBV7-2 and TRBJ2-5, with TRBD1 matching over 8 bases. Germline V CDR1 and CDR2: SGHTA, FQGNSA. Germline trimming cut 6 bases from V and 5 bases from J; bases unmatched to any gene: 11. This CDR3 region has 15 residues. The CDR3 coding sequence is TGTGCCAGCAGACCGTCAGGGGGCAGGAGGGAGACCCAGTACTTC. Protein: CASRPSGGRRETQYF. The whole variable domain, filled in from reference TRBV7-2 and TRBJ2-5, reads GAGVSQSPSNKVTEKGKDVELRCDPISGHTALYWYRQSLGQGLEFLIYFQGNSAPDKSGLPSDRFSAERTGGSVSTLTIQRTQQEDSAVYLCASRPSGGRRETQYFGPGTRLLVL.

This clonotype was seen only a few times. The rearrangement joins TRBV7-2 to TRBJ2-7, with D hard to call. The CDR3 runs to 13 residues. In germline, CDR1 is SGHTA, CDR2 FQGNSA. Trimming took 1 base from V and 0 from J, leaving 4 bases between them. The CDR3 protein is CASSLGNSYEQYF. In nucleotides, the CDR3 is TGTGCCAGCAGCTTAGGGAACTCCTACGAGCAGTACTTC.

The chain recombines TRBV19 with TRBJ2-1; D perhaps matches TRBD1 (5 bases). Trimming stripped 3 bases from V and 0 bases from J, with 12 bases between. The length of the CDR3 is 16 residues. Germline V lookup: CDR1 LNHDA, CDR2 SQIVND (reference sequence). In DNA, the CDR3 is TGTGCCAGTAGTATGTTAGGGGTGGGCTCCTACAATGAGCAGTTCTTC. Translated, it gives CASSMLGVGSYNEQFF.

This clonotype has at least ten counts. The genes are TRBV6-2 or TRBV6-3 and TRBJ1-5; D may be TRBD1 (6 bases). The germline gives CDR1 MNHEY, CDR2 SVGEGT. There are 14 residues in the CDR3. V was trimmed by 2 bases and J by 1 base, leaving 6 bases between them. CDR3 residues: CASSYGGSNQPQHF. The CDR3 nucleotides are TGTGCCAGCAGTTACGGGGGCAGCAATCAGCCCCAGCATTTT.

The CDR3 here is CSADLGHNNSPLHF. In nucleotides, the CDR3 is TGCAGTGCTGATCTAGGACACAATAATTCACCCCTCCACTTT. The genes are TRBV20-1 and TRBJ1-6; possibly TRBD1 for D (5 bases). The CDR3 consists of 14 residues. CDR1 is DFQATT, CDR2 SNEGSKA, per germline (reference sequence). V lost 5 bases, J lost 5 bases, and 13 bases lay in between.

This clonotype was observed a few times. The V gene is TRBV2, the J gene TRBJ2-2; unclear D gene. In germline, CDR1 is SNHLY, CDR2 FYNNEI. Trimming pared 5 bases from V and 7 bases from J, leaving 8 bases between. This CDR3 is built from 12 residues. Here the CDR3 DNA reads TGTGCCAGCAGTTTTGATGGCGGGGAGCTGTTTTTT. Its protein is CASSFDGGELFF. The entire variable domain, with the rest obtained from reference TRBV2 and TRBJ2-2, is as follows: EPEVTQTPSHQVTQMGQEVILRCVPISNHLYFYWYRQILGQKVEFLVSFYNNEISEKSEIFDDQFSVERPDGSNFTLKIRSTKLEDSAMYFCASSFDGGELFFGEGSRLTVL.

J is TRBJ2-3 and V is TRBV7-2, with a possible D match to TRBD2 (6 bases). The germline gives CDR1 SGHTA, CDR2 FQGNSA. The CDR3 loop spans 15 amino acids. Trimming cost V 4 bases and J 5 bases, with 16 bases left between them. The CDR3 DNA reads TGTGCCAGCAGCTCTAGGGCTCCCGGGGGAGATACGCAGTATTTT. Its translation is CASSSRAPGGDTQYF.

The rearrangement links TRBV7-2 to TRBJ1-2; TRBD1 agrees at 8 bases. This CDR3 is 14 amino acids long. Trimming cost V 5 bases and J 8 bases; bases outside gene matches: 10. CDR1 and CDR2 from the germline V gene are SGHTA and FQGNSA. The CDR3 here is CASSGDRTVRGYTF. The CDR3 region has the DNA TGTGCCAGCAGCGGGGACAGGACTGTAAGGGGCTACACCTTC.

This clonotype was recorded many times. The chain couples TRBV24-1 to TRBJ2-5, with D possibly matching TRBD2 (6 bases). The germline V and J ends were trimmed by 0 bases and 5 bases, with 9 bases remaining between them. Germline CDR1 is KGHDR and CDR2 is SFDVKD. The CDR3 contains 14 residues. The chain's CDR3 is CATSDLGGMETQYF. DNA for the CDR3: TGTGCCACCAGTGATTTGGGGGGGATGGAGACCCAGTACTTC.

This clonotype was observed a few times. The chain is built from TRBV5-1 and TRBJ2-3, with TRBD2 identical over 10 bases. The germline V gene has CDR1 SGHRS and CDR2 YFSETQ. The CDR3 totals 16 residues. Unmatched junction bases numbered 4, after V lost 1 base and J lost 2 bases. The CDR3 loop reads CASSLSTSGVTDTQYF. CDR3 nucleotide sequence: TGCGCCAGCAGCTTGAGTACTAGCGGGGTCACAGATACGCAGTATTTT.

V is TRBV4-1 and J is TRBJ2-3; D unclear. The CDR3 is 17 amino acids. V lost 0 bases and J 4 bases, leaving 17 bases between the germline ends. CDR1 and CDR2 from the germline V gene are MGHRA and YSYEKL. For the CDR3, the DNA is TGCGCCAGCAGCCAAGAACCCCAGGCCTCCTACGCAGATACGCAGTATTTT. Translating it yields CASSQEPQASYADTQYF.

This clonotype was counted a few times. J is TRBJ1-1 and V is TRBV4-3; 9 bases are shared with TRBD1. This CDR3 comprises 15 residues. CDR1 and CDR2 from the germline V gene are LGHNA and YSLEER. J gave up 5 bases and V 4 bases, and 8 bases lay outside the gene matches. The CDR3 DNA reads as TGCGCCAGCAGCCGAGATGGGACAGGGTTGACTGAAGCTTTCTTT. Protein sequence: CASSRDGTGLTEAFF.

This clonotype was counted between two and nine times. The CDR3 region is CASSESAYTGELFF. In nucleotides, the CDR3 is TGTGCCAGCAGTGAATCGGCGTACACCGGGGAGCTGTTTTTT. The chain joins TRBV25-1 to TRBJ2-2, with unresolved D. This CDR3 has 14 residues. The V gene's germline CDR1 is MGHDK and CDR2 SYGVNS. With 1 base removed from V and 3 bases from J, the gap between germline ends came to 6 bases.

This clonotype appeared a few times. CDR3 sequence reads: CASSRLDNEQFF. The CDR3 coding sequence is TGTGCTAGTTCCCGGCTAGACAATGAGCAGTTCTTC. This sequence joins TRBV12-5 and TRBJ2-1; D call uncertain. CDR3 length equals 12 residues. Trimming took 8 bases from V and 5 from J, leaving 10 bases between them. Germline V gene lookup returns CDR1 LGHNT and CDR2 FRNRAP. Full variable domain (remainder filled in from reference TRBV12-5 and TRBJ2-1): DARVTQTPRHKVTEMGQEVTMRCQPILGHNTVFWYRQTMMQGLELLAYFRNRAPLDDSGMPKDRFSAEMPDATLATLKIQPSEPRDSAVYFCASSRLDNEQFFGPGTRLTVL.

This clonotype showed up many times. The J gene is TRBJ2-3, the V gene TRBV6-5; tentatively, D is TRBD1 (5 bases). CDR1 is MNHEY and CDR2 is SVGAGI in the germline V gene. Trimming stripped 6 bases from V and 4 bases from J, with 14 bases between. CDR3 length: 14 amino acids. CDR3 sequence reads: CASRRTRRPDTQYF. CDR3 sequence (DNA): TGTGCCAGCAGGAGGACACGGCGGCCAGATACGCAGTATTTT.

This clonotype was recorded a few times. Written as DNA, the CDR3 is TGTGCCAGCAGTTTAATGCCCGGGACAGGGGGGTACAATGAGCAGTTCTTC. The encoded protein is CASSLMPGTGGYNEQFF. The V call is TRBV6-5, the J call TRBJ2-1, with TRBD1 matching over 11 bases. V lost 4 bases and J lost 4; bases outside the gene matches: 9. The germline V gene has CDR1 MNHEY and CDR2 SVGAGI. CDR3 length: 17 amino acids.

In this sample, this clonotype turned up many times. The rearrangement joins TRBV7-3 to TRBJ2-5, with a weak D call TRBD1 (6 bases). The CDR3 spans 13 residues. Trimming took off 3 bases at V and 3 bases at J, with 8 bases between the two ends. CDR1 is SGHTA and CDR2 is FQGTGA in the germline V gene. The CDR3 region is CASSLGAEETQYF. CDR3 DNA sequence: TGTGCCAGCAGCTTGGGGGCCGAAGAGACCCAGTACTTC. The entire variable domain, with the rest obtained from reference TRBV7-3 and TRBJ2-5, is as follows: GAGVSQTPSNKVTEKGKYVELRCDPISGHTALYWYRQSLGQGPEFLIYFQGTGAADDSGLPNDRFFAVRPEGSVSTLKIQRTERGDSAVYLCASSLGAEETQYFGPGTRLLVL.

This clonotype was found a few times. The chain employs TRBV5-1 and TRBJ2-2; D may correspond to TRBD1 or TRBD2 (5 bases each). V was clipped by 3 bases and J by 7 bases, with 16 bases between them. This CDR3 is built from 15 residues. Germline assignment: CDR1 SGHRS and CDR2 YFSETQ. This CDR3 is CASSSFHEGIGELFF. The DNA of the CDR3 is TGCGCCAGCAGCTCGTTTCATGAGGGGATCGGGGAGCTGTTTTTT. Supplemented by reference TRBV5-1 and TRBJ2-2, the full variable domain reads KAGVTQTPRYLIKTRGQQVTLSCSPISGHRSVSWYQQTPGQGLQFLFEYFSETQRNKGNFPGRFSGRQFSNSRSEMNVSTLELGDSALYLCASSSFHEGIGELFFGEGSRLTVL.

This clonotype was counted a few times. The genes are TRBV7-6 and TRBJ2-3; possibly TRBD1 or TRBD2 for D (5 bases each). Germline assignment: CDR1 SGHVS and CDR2 FNYEAQ. The germline V and J ends were trimmed by 3 bases and 0 bases, with 16 bases remaining between them. The CDR3 runs 17 residues. The CDR3 reads CASSFSLGTYSTDTQYF. The CDR3 DNA reads TGTGCCAGCAGCTTCAGCCTTGGGACCTACAGCACAGATACGCAGTATTTT.

This rearrangement joins TRBV11-3 to TRBJ2-1; 7 bases fit TRBD1. From germline, CDR1 is SGHNT and CDR2 YENEEA. This CDR3 contains 14 residues. The trim removed 5 bases at V and 6 bases at J, leaving 7 bases unmatched. CDR3 DNA sequence: TGTGCCAGCAGCGTCTCGGACAGGCCCAATGAGCAGTTCTTC. Translated, it gives CASSVSDRPNEQFF.

The sample holds many counts of this clonotype. V gene TRBV4-1 combines with J gene TRBJ2-3; no definite D call. The V end lost 0 bases, the J end lost 0 bases, and 10 bases lay between the germline ends. Germline-derived CDR1 and CDR2 are MGHRA and YSYEKL. There are 16 residues in the CDR3. CDR3 coding DNA: TGCGCCAGCAGCCAAGAGACCTTCCCTAGCACAGATACGCAGTATTTT. It codes for CASSQETFPSTDTQYF.

The table lists this clonotype with many counts. This sequence joins TRBV10-1 and TRBJ1-1; 9 nucleotides match TRBD1. The CDR3 spans 14 residues. Looked up from germline, CDR1 is WNHNN and CDR2 is SYGVQD (reference sequence). V lost 2 bases, J lost 11 bases, and 9 bases stayed unmatched. This CDR3 is CASSEDRGLRGAFF. The CDR3 nucleotides are TGCGCCAGCAGTGAGGACAGGGGGTTGAGAGGTGCTTTCTTT.

The table lists this clonotype with a few counts. The chain uses TRBV6-5 and TRBJ2-2; D not certain. Germline V gives CDR1 MNHEY, CDR2 SVGAGI. The CDR3 extends over 13 amino acids. Trimming left V 7 bases short and J 0 bases short, with 6 bases between. CDR3 DNA: TGTGCCAGCATCTCTCCGAACACCGGGGAGCTGTTTTTT. This translates into CASISPNTGELFF.

This clonotype was counted between two and nine times. One junction end disagrees with the germline gene, perhaps due to a read error. This sequence joins TRBV5-4 and TRBJ1-4; D possibly corresponds to TRBD1 (6 bases). CDR1 and CDR2 (germline): SGHNT, YYREEE (reference sequence). This CDR3 contains 14 residues. The CDR3 region has the DNA TGTGCCAGCAGCTTGGGTGATTCCGGGACAATTATGATTTTT. Translation: CASSLGDSGTIMIF.

This clonotype was counted between two and nine times. V and J are TRBV20-1 and TRBJ2-2; D perhaps matches TRBD1 (6 bases). V was shortened by 3 bases and J by 4 bases, with 15 bases between the two germline ends. CDR1 is DFQATT, CDR2 SNEGSKA, per germline (reference sequence). This CDR3 has 15 amino acids. CDR3 residues: CSARGRRGSTGELFF. Here the CDR3 DNA reads TGCAGTGCTAGGGGACGCAGGGGTTCCACCGGGGAGCTGTTTTTT.

The chain has TRBV5-4 and TRBJ1-2; D gene uncertain. Trimming cost V 1 base and J 6 bases, with 10 bases left between them. This CDR3 region has 13 residues. Germline CDR1 reads SGHNT; CDR2 reads YYREEE (reference sequence). This chain's CDR3 is CASSLMGKDGYTF. The CDR3 nucleotides read TGTGCCAGCAGCTTGATGGGGAAGGATGGCTACACCTTC.

V is TRBV18 and J is TRBJ1-2; 9 bases are shared with TRBD1. CDR1 and CDR2 from the germline V gene are KGHSH and LQKENI. The CDR3 totals 16 residues. J was trimmed by 1 base and V by 0 bases; bases with no gene match: 3. CDR3 amino acids: CASSPPWDRDNYGYTF. The CDR3 DNA follows: TGTGCCAGCTCACCACCGTGGGACAGGGATAACTATGGCTACACCTTC.